Each of the 16 T cell receptor beta chains below was sequenced from the same sample in a study of blood T cell repertoires in COVID-19. This table comes from immunoSEQ multiplex PCR, and its TCRdb copy is limited to in-frame clones, with some not included. The sample carries 150,000 or so clones, approximately 90% recorded once. The sequencing input was peripheral blood. These receptors came from a man between 18 and 35 years old with COVID-19, enrolled during active disease.

V is TRBV5-1 and J is TRBJ2-5; weak D call: TRBD2 (6 bases). Per the germline V gene, CDR1 is SGHRS and CDR2 is YFSETQ. V was trimmed by 5 bases and J by 5 bases, leaving 13 bases between them. This CDR3 region has 13 residues. DNA for the CDR3: TGCGCCAGCAGGGAGGGACCTCTGGAGACCCAGTACTTC. It yields the protein CASREGPLETQYF. The full variable domain, completed using reference TRBV5-1 and TRBJ2-5, is KAGVTQTPRYLIKTRGQQVTLSCSPISGHRSVSWYQQTPGQGLQFLFEYFSETQRNKGNFPGRFSGRQFSNSRSEMNVSTLELGDSALYLCASREGPLETQYFGPGTRLLVL.

The chain employs TRBV11-2 and TRBJ2-1, with 9 bases fitting TRBD2. Germline CDR1 reads SGHAT; CDR2 reads FQNNGV. The CDR3 is 16 residues long. Trimming removed 5 bases from V and 7 bases from J; junction bases left unmatched: 12. The CDR3 nucleotides read TGTGCCAGCAGCGCAAGGGGCGGGAGGGCCCAAAATGAGCAGTTCTTC. It yields the protein CASSARGGRAQNEQFF.

This chain connects TRBV30 to TRBJ1-4, with 9 bases fitting TRBD1. The J segment lost 6 bases and the V segment lost 0 bases, leaving 8 bases of the junction unmatched. The CDR3 runs 16 residues. Germline values: CDR1 GTSNPN, CDR2 SVGIG (reference sequence). CDR3 sequence reads: CAWSVRRTGVDEKLFF. The CDR3 bases are TGTGCCTGGAGTGTAAGGAGGACAGGGGTGGATGAAAAACTGTTTTTT.

J is TRBJ2-6 and V is TRBV30; 9 positions match TRBD1. V shed 3 bases and J 4 bases; nucleotides not matched to a gene: 10. The V gene's germline CDR1 is GTSNPN and CDR2 SVGIG (reference sequence). The CDR3 contains 17 residues. The CDR3 reads CAWRPGQGLSGANVLTF. The CDR3 region has the DNA TGTGCCTGGAGACCGGGACAGGGTTTATCAGGGGCCAACGTCCTGACTTTC.

CDR3 in DNA: TGTGCCAGCAGCGTCGCCTGGGCGGGAGCTAACAATGTTGAGCAGTTCTTC. Its translation: CASSVAWAGANNVEQFF. This chain connects TRBV9 to TRBJ2-1, with 7 positions matching TRBD2. Looked up from germline, CDR1 is SGDLS and CDR2 is YYNGEE. V lost 2 bases to trimming and J lost 9 bases; unmatched junction nucleotides: 17. The CDR3 covers 17 residues.

This chain joins TRBV5-6 and TRBJ2-3; the D is unclear. V shed 0 bases and J shed 4 bases, with 6 bases lying between them. Germline values: CDR1 SGHDT, CDR2 YYEEEE. The CDR3 is 13 amino acids. For the CDR3, the DNA is TGTGCCAGCAGCTTGGTTGGCCCAGATACGCAGTATTTT. Its protein product is CASSLVGPDTQYF.

The genes are TRBV27 and TRBJ2-7; D is possibly TRBD2 (5 bases). V lost 5 bases, J lost 7 bases, and 15 bases lay in between. This CDR3 spans 13 amino acids. Germline V gives CDR1 MNHEY, CDR2 SMNVEV (reference sequence). In nucleotides, the CDR3 is TGTGCCAGCAGTCCAGGACTGACCGGAGAGCAGTACTTC. Translated: CASSPGLTGEQYF.

The rearrangement links TRBV30 to TRBJ2-2; weak D call: TRBD2 (6 bases). Germline-derived CDR1 and CDR2 are GTSNPN and SVGIG (reference sequence). This CDR3 has 15 amino acids. The CDR3 nucleotides are TGTGCTTACGTTCCCCGGGGGATAAACACCGGGGAGCTGTTTTTT. Its protein is CAYVPRGINTGELFF. Drawing the rest from reference TRBV30 and TRBJ2-2, the complete variable domain is SQTIHQWPATLVQPVGSPLSLECTVEGTSNPNLYWYRQAAGRGLQLLFYSVGIGQISSEVPQNLSASRPQDRQFILSSKKLLLSDSGFYLCAYVPRGINTGELFFGEGSRLTVL.

This clone was counted a few times. The chain employs TRBV7-6 and TRBJ2-2; perhaps TRBD2 as D (6 bases). Germline V CDR1 and CDR2: SGHVS, FNYEAQ. V lost 5 bases and J 2 bases, leaving 15 bases between the germline ends. The CDR3 runs to 16 residues. CDR3 bases: TGTGCCAGCAGCCGACGGGGACTCGCAAACACCGGGGAGCTGTTTTTT. Translated, it gives CASSRRGLANTGELFF.

The genes are TRBV6-5 and TRBJ1-1; perhaps TRBD1 as D (6 bases). The CDR3 has 15 residues. CDR1 and CDR2 from the germline V gene are MNHEY and SVGAGI. Trimming removed 0 bases from V and 5 bases from J, with 13 bases in between. The DNA of the CDR3 is TGTGCCAGCAGTTACTCGAGTCCAGGGGAGACTGAAGCTTTCTTT. Its protein is CASSYSSPGETEAFF.

The rearrangement links TRBV6-2 or TRBV6-3 to TRBJ2-3; 7 bases line up with TRBD1. CDR3 size: 15 residues. Trimming cost V 5 bases and J 1 base; bases outside gene matches: 6. The germline V gene encodes CDR1 MNHEY and CDR2 SVGEGT. CDR3 bases: TGTGCCAGCAGTCTGACAGGGATCGGCACAGATACGCAGTATTTT. It yields the protein CASSLTGIGTDTQYF.

This clone has only one observation. The chain couples TRBV3-1 (or the pseudogene TRBV3-2) to TRBJ2-1; TRBD2 matches 11 bases. CDR3 length equals 17 residues. V lost 1 base to trimming and J lost 4 bases; unmatched junction nucleotides: 6. CDR1 is LGHDT and CDR2 is YNNKEL in the germline V gene (reference sequence). The CDR3 region is CASSQGPRTSGYNEQFF. CDR3 sequence (DNA): TGTGCCAGCAGCCAAGGGCCCCGGACTAGCGGGTACAATGAGCAGTTCTTC.

This sequence joins TRBV9 and TRBJ2-3; TRBD2 matches at 13 bases. The J segment lost 0 bases and the V segment lost 3 bases, leaving 4 bases of the junction unmatched. Germline V gene sequence: CDR1 SGDLS, CDR2 YYNGEE. This CDR3 has 17 amino acids. This CDR3 is CASSGLAGGSSTDTQYF. CDR3 sequence (DNA): TGTGCCAGCAGCGGACTAGCGGGAGGCTCTAGCACAGATACGCAGTATTTT.

The chain joins TRBV5-6 to TRBJ2-7; the D gene is possibly TRBD2 (6 bases). This CDR3 has 13 amino acids. The V end lost 4 bases, the J end lost 5 bases, and 13 bases lay between the germline ends. The germline CDR1 and CDR2 sequences are SGHDT and YYEEEE. The CDR3 sequence: CASSKEGQDEQYF. CDR3 sequence (DNA): TGTGCCAGCAGCAAGGAGGGGCAGGACGAGCAGTACTTC.

The chain uses TRBV20-1 and TRBJ2-7; no clear D. The CDR3 has 11 residues. The V end was cut by 3 bases, the J end by 6 bases, with 9 bases between. From germline, CDR1 is DFQATT and CDR2 SNEGSKA (reference sequence). CDR3 nucleotides: TGCAGTGCTAGTGATAGACTCGAGCAGTACTTC. This codes for CSASDRLEQYF.

This chain uses TRBV2 with TRBJ2-7; 7 bases match TRBD2. Germline V lookup: CDR1 SNHLY, CDR2 FYNNEI. The CDR3 is 14 amino acids. Unmatched junction bases numbered 10, after V lost 7 bases and J lost 4 bases. This chain's CDR3 is CASNLAGEWYEQYF. The CDR3 DNA reads TGTGCCAGCAATCTCGCGGGGGAGTGGTACGAGCAGTACTTC.